This entry lists 21 T cell receptor beta chains sequenced from one sample in a study of CD8+ T cells in alopecia areata (dated by TCRdb to 2016 to 2018). The library was generated by the immunoSEQ multiplex PCR assay. RNA was extracted from all samples and reverse transcribed into cDNA as template for TCR sequencing. Held by TCRdb, this immuneACCESS table contains in-frame sequences only and omits some clones. Under half of the omission traces to an unresolved V gene where checked; the cause of the rest is unknown. The table for this sample lists about 200,000 clones; 57% of them were counted only once. The ten largest clonotypes hold 0.45% of the sample. In light of the paper, this sample's time point label describes: baseline before oral tofacitinib. This material consisted of CD4+ T cells sorted from blood, taken at week 0. Receptors originate from a human donor with alopecia areata.

The rearrangement uses TRBV29-1 and TRBJ1-1; 8 bases align to TRBD1. The V gene's germline CDR1 is SQVTM and CDR2 ANQGSEA. This CDR3 is 13 amino acids long. Trimming at V came to 7 bases and at J to 5 bases, leaving 9 bases not matched to a gene. The CDR3: CSAPETGVTEAFF. DNA for the CDR3: TGCAGCGCTCCCGAGACAGGGGTAACTGAAGCTTTCTTT.

As DNA, the CDR3 is TGTGCCAGCAGCGGGGACACCCGGAATTCACCCCTCCACTTT. Amino acids: CASSGDTRNSPLHF. The rearrangement uses TRBV7-9 and TRBJ1-6, with D perhaps matching TRBD1 (6 bases). Trimming removed 5 bases from V and 7 bases from J, with 12 bases in between. This CDR3 region has 14 residues. CDR1 SEHNR and CDR2 FQNEAQ come from the germline V gene (reference sequence).

This chain links TRBV5-1 with TRBJ1-1; D is unresolved. The CDR3 totals 17 residues. Germline V lookup: CDR1 SGHRS, CDR2 YFSETQ. Trimming took 1 base from V and 0 from J, leaving 16 bases between them. The CDR3 protein is CASSLLVGSNMNTEAFF. The CDR3 DNA reads as TGCGCCAGCAGCTTGCTTGTGGGGAGCAACATGAACACTGAAGCTTTCTTT.

This clone was found once. This chain uses TRBV6-5 with TRBJ1-5, with 7 bases matching TRBD1. The CDR3 sequence is 14 residues long. Germline V gene lookup returns CDR1 MNHEY and CDR2 SVGAGI. The junction had 4 bases not matched to a gene; V was cut back by 3 bases and J by 5 bases. In DNA form, the CDR3 reads TGTGCCAGCAGTTATGACAGGGCGGATCAGCCCCAGCATTTT. This codes for CASSYDRADQPQHF.

This clone was counted a few times. The CDR3 loop is CSAIFTEAFF. The CDR3 DNA reads as TGCAGTGCTATCTTCACTGAAGCTTTCTTT. The rearrangement links TRBV20-1 to TRBJ1-1; D not certain. V lost 4 bases and J 4 bases, leaving 4 bases between the germline ends. In germline, CDR1 is DFQATT, CDR2 SNEGSKA (reference sequence). The CDR3 is 10 amino acids.

This clone was seen a single time. The same CDR3 is also encoded by other DNA sequences in this sample. The chain recombines TRBV30 with TRBJ2-7, with TRBD2 matching over 7 bases. Unmatched junction bases numbered 5, after V lost 0 bases and J lost 6 bases. The germline V gene has CDR1 GTSNPN and CDR2 SVGIG (reference sequence). The CDR3 is made up of 13 amino acids. CDR3 region: CAWSVGAGVEQYF. The CDR3 nucleotides read TGTGCCTGGAGTGTAGGGGCGGGAGTCGAGCAGTACTTC.

The gene calls are TRBV30 and TRBJ2-1; unclear D gene. This CDR3 is 11 amino acids long. V was pared by 2 bases and J by 10 bases, with 9 bases between. The germline gives CDR1 GTSNPN, CDR2 SVGIG (reference sequence). This chain's CDR3 is CAWSSKLEQFF. The CDR3 region has the DNA TGTGCCTGGAGTAGCAAGTTGGAGCAGTTCTTC.

This chain joins TRBV10-2 and TRBJ1-1; D is ambiguous. V was shortened by 5 bases and J by 2 bases, with 9 bases between the two germline ends. The CDR3 runs 13 residues. Germline assignment: CDR1 WSHSY and CDR2 SAAADI. CDR3 coding DNA: TGCGCCAGCAGTCCGGTGGGAAACACTGAAGCTTTCTTT. Translating gives CASSPVGNTEAFF.

V usage is TRBV30 and J usage is TRBJ2-1, with a possible D match to TRBD1 (6 bases). The V end was cut by 4 bases, the J end by 10 bases, with 11 bases between. CDR3 length: 11 amino acids. In germline, CDR1 is GTSNPN, CDR2 SVGIG (reference sequence). DNA of the CDR3: TGTGCCTGGATGAGCAGGGGAGAGCAGTTCTTC. Translation gives CAWMSRGEQFF.

This clone was picked up one time. The CDR3 nucleotides are TGTGCCAGCAGGCGGACAGTGAACACTGAAGCTTTCTTT. Protein product: CASRRTVNTEAFF. The chain carries TRBV6-5 and TRBJ1-1; perhaps TRBD1 as D (6 bases). Trimming removed 6 bases at V and 0 bases at J, with 8 bases between. This CDR3 is 13 amino acids long. Germline CDR1 is MNHEY and CDR2 is SVGAGI.

The chain uses TRBV25-1 and TRBJ2-5, with D tentatively TRBD1 (6 bases). V was clipped by 4 bases and J by 6 bases, with 15 bases between them. The length of the CDR3 is 14 residues. The germline gives CDR1 MGHDK, CDR2 SYGVNS. CDR3 protein: CASSGQGQLQTQYF. CDR3 sequence (DNA): TGTGCCAGCAGTGGGCAGGGGCAGTTGCAGACCCAGTACTTC.

J is TRBJ1-2 and V is TRBV18; TRBD1 agrees at 7 bases. V lost 3 bases to trimming and J lost 0 bases; unmatched junction nucleotides: 7. The CDR3 totals 16 residues. The germline V gene has CDR1 KGHSH and CDR2 LQKENI. In DNA form, the CDR3 reads TGTGCCAGCTCACCTTCACGCGGGACAGCTAACTATGGCTACACCTTC. Protein: CASSPSRGTANYGYTF. Full variable domain (remainder filled in from reference TRBV18 and TRBJ1-2): NAGVMQNPRHLVRRRGQEARLRCSPMKGHSHVYWYRQLPEEGLKFMVYLQKENIIDESGMPKERFSAEFPKEGPSILRIQQVVRGDSAAYFCASSPSRGTANYGYTFGSGTRLTVV.

This clone was counted only a few times. The chain recombines TRBV7-6 with TRBJ2-5, with D unresolved. Germline CDR1 SGHVS, CDR2 FNYEAQ. The V end was cut by 5 bases, the J end by 2 bases, with 6 bases between. The CDR3 runs to 12 residues. In DNA form, the CDR3 reads TGTGCCAGCAGCGGAATTCAAGAGACCCAGTACTTC. Translation: CASSGIQETQYF. Full variable domain (missing parts from reference TRBV7-6 and TRBJ2-5): GAGVSQSPRYKVTKRGQDVALRCDPISGHVSLYWYRQALGQGPEFLTYFNYEAQQDKSGLPNDRFSAERPEGSISTLTIQRTEQRDSAMYRCASSGIQETQYFGPGTRLLVL.

V and J are TRBV7-9 and TRBJ2-5, with 9 bases lining up with TRBD1. There are 14 residues in the CDR3. CDR1 SEHNR and CDR2 FQNEAQ come from the germline V gene (reference sequence). V trimming: 7 bases; J trimming: 5 bases; junction bases outside the gene matches: 8. The CDR3 DNA reads as TGTGCCAGCATCAACCGGGACAGGGAGGAGACCCAGTACTTC. Amino acid sequence: CASINRDREETQYF.

In its sample, this clone was seen a few times. The V and J genes are TRBV7-2 and TRBJ2-3, with D hard to call. This CDR3 region has 13 residues. Trimming pared 1 base from V and 5 bases from J, leaving 7 bases between. Germline V CDR1 and CDR2: SGHTA, FQGNSA. The CDR3 loop is CASSLVRVDTQYF. In nucleotides, the CDR3 is TGTGCCAGCAGCTTAGTTCGAGTAGATACGCAGTATTTT.

The chain combines TRBV18 with TRBJ1-5; tentative D call: TRBD1 (6 bases). Germline V lookup: CDR1 KGHSH, CDR2 LQKENI. Between the trimmed V and J ends, which lost 2 bases and 1 base, there was a span of 12 bases. The CDR3 contains 16 residues. The chain's CDR3 is CASSPSQGRSNQPQHF. The CDR3 nucleotides read TGTGCCAGCTCACCATCACAGGGACGGAGCAATCAGCCCCAGCATTTT.

The rearrangement joins TRBV29-1 to TRBJ2-7, with 9 bases that match TRBD2. Germline CDR1 is SQVTM and CDR2 is ANQGSEA. Germline trimming cut 5 bases from V and 2 bases from J; bases unmatched to any gene: 7. The CDR3 totals 14 residues. The CDR3 DNA reads TGCAGCGTTCGTAGCGGGAGTCGAACCTACGAGCAGTACTTC. This sequence encodes CSVRSGSRTYEQYF.

The chain links TRBV6-5 to TRBJ2-7; 8 positions agree with TRBD2. With 0 bases clipped from V and 4 bases from J, the junction kept 8 bases outside the gene matches. The germline V gene encodes CDR1 MNHEY and CDR2 SVGAGI. The length of the CDR3 is 16 residues. The CDR3 DNA reads as TGTGCCAGCAGTTACTCTGTGACGGGAGGGACATACGAGCAGTACTTC. As protein: CASSYSVTGGTYEQYF.

This clone has just a few counts. The rearrangement joins TRBV5-1 to TRBJ1-5, with unresolved D. CDR3 length: 14 residues. The V end lost 1 base, the J end lost 6 bases, and 11 bases lay between the germline ends. The germline gives CDR1 SGHRS, CDR2 YFSETQ. CDR3 residues: CASSLSDFGQPQHF. CDR3 DNA sequence: TGCGCCAGCAGCTTGTCTGACTTCGGTCAGCCCCAGCATTTT.

V is TRBV9 and J is TRBJ2-5; 9 nucleotides agree with TRBD1. The CDR3 is 17 residues long. Germline V gene data show CDR1 as SGDLS and CDR2 as YYNGEE. Trimming cost V 3 bases and J 4 bases; bases outside gene matches: 13. Here the CDR3 DNA reads TGTGCCAGCAGCGCCAGAACCCTTGGACAGGGGCGAGAGACCCAGTACTTC. Translation: CASSARTLGQGRETQYF.

The V call is TRBV27, the J call TRBJ2-7; possible D gene TRBD2, 6 bases. This CDR3 has 15 residues. The V and J ends lost 1 base and 2 bases respectively, with 12 bases between them. Germline CDR1 reads MNHEY; CDR2 reads SMNVEV (reference sequence). CDR3 protein: CASSLLASATYEQYF. Written as DNA, the CDR3 is TGTGCCAGCAGTTTATTGGCTAGCGCTACCTACGAGCAGTACTTC.